The next 22 T cell receptor beta chains were all read from a single sample in a study of blood T cell repertoires in COVID-19. Profiled with immunoSEQ multiplex PCR; TCRdb holds only in-frame clones, not every one. Here the sample spans about 430,000 clones, nearly 90% being singletons. The sequenced sample consisted of PBMCs or T cells enriched from blood (not recorded which). These receptor sequences come from a woman younger than 35 who had been exposed to COVID-19.

The V gene is TRBV11-3, the J gene TRBJ2-1; 8 nucleotides match TRBD2. CDR3 size: 19 residues. Germline CDR1 reads SGHNT; CDR2 reads YENEEA. V shed 5 bases, J shed 0 bases, and the junction held 15 bases outside the gene matches. The CDR3 DNA reads as TGTGCCAGCAGCCTCTACGGGCCCAGCGGGGGCAGCTCCTACAATGAGCAGTTCTTC. It specifies CASSLYGPSGGSSYNEQFF.

The rearrangement links TRBV29-1 to TRBJ1-1; D might be TRBD1 (6 bases). In germline, CDR1 is SQVTM, CDR2 ANQGSEA. The CDR3 is 13 residues long. The CDR3 sequence is CSARGAWSTEAFF. The CDR3 DNA reads as TGCTCCGCGCGGGGGGCGTGGAGCACTGAAGCTTTCTTT.

This chain connects TRBV19 to TRBJ1-1; D remains unclear. V lost 3 bases and J lost 7, with 9 bases in between. This CDR3 contains 12 residues. CDR1 and CDR2 from the germline V gene are LNHDA and SQIVND (reference sequence). The chain's CDR3 is CASSIGEGEAFF. The CDR3 bases are TGTGCCAGTAGTATCGGGGAAGGTGAAGCTTTCTTT.

The J gene is TRBJ2-2, the V gene TRBV6-5, with 7 bases identical to TRBD2. V shed 6 bases, J shed 7 bases, and the junction held 11 bases outside the gene matches. Germline CDR1 is MNHEY and CDR2 is SVGAGI. There are 15 residues in the CDR3. In nucleotides, the CDR3 is TGTGCCAGCAGCCCAGGACTAGGAGACAGCGGGGAGCTGTTTTTT. As protein: CASSPGLGDSGELFF.

The chain recombines TRBV12-3 or TRBV12-4 with TRBJ1-5; possibly TRBD1 for D (5 bases). The CDR3 is 13 amino acids. Deletions cut 2 bases from V and 9 bases from J, with 11 bases between. CDR3 nucleotides: TGTGCCAGCAGTTTACAGGGCTTAGGGCCCCAGCATTTT. Its translation is CASSLQGLGPQHF.

The chain uses TRBV5-1 and TRBJ2-3, with a possible D match to TRBD1 (5 bases). The CDR3 covers 13 residues. Deletions cut 3 bases from V and 4 bases from J, with 9 bases between. Germline CDR1 SGHRS, CDR2 YFSETQ. For the CDR3, the DNA is TGCGCCAGCAGCTCGGACAATTCAGATACGCAGTATTTT. This encodes CASSSDNSDTQYF.

J is TRBJ2-1 and V is TRBV4-2; tentatively, D is TRBD2 (6 bases). CDR3 length: 18 residues. Trimming left V 3 bases short and J 0 bases short, with 18 bases between. From germline, CDR1 is LGHNA and CDR2 YNFKEQ. CDR3 in amino acids: CASSQDTIGGSSYNEQFF. In nucleotides, the CDR3 is TGTGCCAGCAGCCAGGACACTATTGGGGGGAGCTCCTACAATGAGCAGTTCTTC.

The chain is built from TRBV30 and TRBJ2-3, with TRBD1 matching 7 bases. The CDR3 spans 14 residues. V was clipped by 5 bases and J by 4 bases; unmatched bases: 9. CDR1 is GTSNPN, CDR2 SVGIG, per germline (reference sequence). CDR3 sequence (DNA): TGTGCCTGGGACGAAACAGGGGCGCCAGATACGCAGTATTTT. Its translation is CAWDETGAPDTQYF.

V and J are TRBV2 and TRBJ1-3; maybe TRBD1 (5 bases). The V gene's germline CDR1 is SNHLY and CDR2 FYNNEI. V was trimmed by 7 bases and J by 2 bases, leaving 15 bases between them. The CDR3 contains 15 residues. The CDR3 loop reads CASKSGESAGNTIYF. CDR3 bases: TGTGCCAGCAAGTCGGGGGAGTCCGCTGGAAACACCATATATTTT.

The chain joins TRBV5-1 to TRBJ2-4; D perhaps matches TRBD1 (5 bases). V was clipped by 0 bases and J by 0 bases, with 10 bases between them. CDR1 is SGHRS and CDR2 is YFSETQ in the germline V gene. This CDR3 is built from 16 residues. The CDR3 sequence is CASSLEVGVAKNIQYF. CDR3 DNA: TGCGCCAGCAGCTTGGAGGTAGGGGTAGCCAAAAACATTCAGTACTTC.

The chain carries TRBV19 and TRBJ1-2, with D uncertain. The CDR3 loop spans 14 amino acids. Germline-derived CDR1 and CDR2 are LNHDA and SQIVND (reference sequence). V dropped 4 bases and J dropped 1 base, with 10 bases sitting between them. CDR3 DNA sequence: TGTGCCAGTAGTACAGGAAGCGGTAACTATGGCTACACCTTC. The encoded protein is CASSTGSGNYGYTF.

This clone was observed a single time. The genes are TRBV7-2 and TRBJ2-3; tentative D call: TRBD2 (6 bases). The V gene's germline CDR1 is SGHTA and CDR2 FQGNSA. V was trimmed by 5 bases and J by 1 base, leaving 16 bases between them. This CDR3 comprises 16 residues. CDR3: CASSQVGRDGTDTQYF. In nucleotides, the CDR3 is TGTGCCAGCAGCCAAGTGGGGCGGGACGGCACAGATACGCAGTATTTT.

CDR3 bases: TGTGCCAGCAGCCAGGGACAGGGCGGCATTCAGTACTTC. This sequence encodes CASSQGQGGIQYF. This chain links TRBV16 with TRBJ2-4, with TRBD1 matching 9 bases. The germline gives CDR1 KGHSY, CDR2 FQNENV. The junction had 3 bases not matched to a gene; V was cut back by 3 bases and J by 9 bases. This CDR3 contains 13 residues. Supplemented by reference TRBV16 and TRBJ2-4, the full variable domain reads GEEVAQTPKHLVRGEGQKAKLYCAPIKGHSYVFWYQQVLKNEFKFLISFQNENVFDETGMPKERFSAKCLPNSPCSLEIQATKLEDSAVYFCASSQGQGGIQYFGAGTRLSVL.

The chain carries TRBV4-1 and TRBJ1-4; D possibly corresponds to TRBD1 (5 bases). From germline, CDR1 is MGHRA and CDR2 YSYEKL. Trimming stripped 1 base from V and 8 bases from J, with 11 bases between. The CDR3 contains 14 residues. CDR3 region: CASSQAVTAEKLFF. In nucleotides, the CDR3 is TGCGCCAGCAGCCAAGCAGTGACAGCGGAAAAACTGTTTTTT.

The chain joins TRBV29-1 to TRBJ2-7; D is uncertain. Germline V gene data show CDR1 as SQVTM and CDR2 as ANQGSEA. The CDR3 has 11 amino acids. Trimming shortened V by 4 bases and J by 3 bases, and 7 bases separated the two germline ends. The CDR3 coding sequence is TGCAGCGTTGTCTTCGGCTACGAGCAGTACTTC. Protein product: CSVVFGYEQYF.

The chain has TRBV7-9 and TRBJ2-7, with D perhaps matching TRBD2 (7 bases). V was clipped by 3 bases and J by 1 base, with 13 bases between them. This CDR3 contains 15 residues. Germline V CDR1 and CDR2: SEHNR, FQNEAQ (reference sequence). The CDR3 loop reads CASSLQGGGSYEQYF. The CDR3 DNA reads TGTGCCAGCAGCTTGCAGGGAGGGGGGTCCTACGAGCAGTACTTC.

The rearrangement joins TRBV28 to TRBJ1-6; D remains unclear. V gave up 2 bases and J gave up 8 bases, with 4 bases separating them. CDR3 size: 12 residues. CDR1 MDHEN and CDR2 SYDVKM come from the germline V gene. CDR3 nucleotide sequence: TGTGCCAGCAGTTTAGTCTATTCACCCCTCCACTTT. This sequence encodes CASSLVYSPLHF.

The rearrangement joins TRBV5-1 to TRBJ1-5; TRBD1 might be the D (6 bases). V dropped 7 bases and J dropped 8 bases, with 16 bases sitting between them. This CDR3 spans 13 amino acids. The V gene's germline CDR1 is SGHRS and CDR2 YFSETQ. CDR3 DNA sequence: TGCGCCAGCCCAAAGGGGGGGATGGAGCCCCAGCATTTT. This gives the protein CASPKGGMEPQHF.

The chain employs TRBV9 and TRBJ2-5, with TRBD2 matching over 9 bases. The V segment lost 1 base and the J segment 1 base; nucleotides outside the gene matches: 14. Germline V gives CDR1 SGDLS, CDR2 YYNGEE. The CDR3 has 19 amino acids. The CDR3: CASSVRGLAGQTGQETQYF. The CDR3 DNA sequence: TGTGCCAGCAGCGTACGAGGCCTAGCGGGACAAACGGGCCAAGAGACCCAGTACTTC. Variable domain in full (rest from reference TRBV9 and TRBJ2-5): DSGVTQTPKHLITATGQRVTLRCSPRSGDLSVYWYQQSLDQGLQFLIQYYNGEERAKGNILERFSAQQFPDLHSELNLSSLELGDSALYFCASSVRGLAGQTGQETQYFGPGTRLLVL.

This sequence joins TRBV11-2 and TRBJ1-2; no clear D. CDR3 length: 16 amino acids. Germline lookup yields CDR1 SGHAT and CDR2 FQNNGV. Trimming pared 0 bases from V and 7 bases from J, leaving 18 bases between. CDR3 bases: TGTGCCAGCAGCTTAGATTTTCCCAGAGCCGGGGTTGGCTACACCTTC. This sequence encodes CASSLDFPRAGVGYTF.

The chain recombines TRBV27 with TRBJ2-7, with D possibly TRBD1 on 5 matching bases. Germline V lookup: CDR1 MNHEY, CDR2 SMNVEV (reference sequence). The length of the CDR3 is 14 residues. V was trimmed by 4 bases and J by 0 bases, leaving 10 bases between them. CDR3 sequence (DNA): TGTGCCAGCAGTTCGGACACCTTCTCCTACGAGCAGTACTTC. Residues: CASSSDTFSYEQYF.

The sample holds a few counts of this clone. The chain has TRBV3-1 (or the pseudogene TRBV3-2) and TRBJ2-7; no reliable D call. The CDR3 is 13 amino acids. The germline V gene has CDR1 LGHDT and CDR2 YNNKEL (reference sequence). V was clipped by 4 bases and J by 0 bases, with 7 bases between them. As DNA, the CDR3 is TGTGCCAGCAGCCCTCGTCGCTCCTACGAGCAGTACTTC. Its translation is CASSPRRSYEQYF.